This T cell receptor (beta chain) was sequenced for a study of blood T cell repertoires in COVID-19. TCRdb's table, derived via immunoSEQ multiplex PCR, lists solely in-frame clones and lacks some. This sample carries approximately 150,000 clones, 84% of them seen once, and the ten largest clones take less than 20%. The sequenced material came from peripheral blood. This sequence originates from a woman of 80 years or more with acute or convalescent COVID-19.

For the CDR3, the DNA is TGTGCCACCAGCAGAGGAGGGATCAGCTCCTACGAGCAGTACTTC. Protein: CATSRGGISSYEQYF. J is TRBJ2-7 and V is TRBV15, with TRBD2 as a possible D gene (5 bases). Germline CDR1 reads LNHNV; CDR2 reads YYDKDF (reference sequence). The V end was cut by 1 base, the J end by 0 bases, with 10 bases between. CDR3 size: 15 residues.